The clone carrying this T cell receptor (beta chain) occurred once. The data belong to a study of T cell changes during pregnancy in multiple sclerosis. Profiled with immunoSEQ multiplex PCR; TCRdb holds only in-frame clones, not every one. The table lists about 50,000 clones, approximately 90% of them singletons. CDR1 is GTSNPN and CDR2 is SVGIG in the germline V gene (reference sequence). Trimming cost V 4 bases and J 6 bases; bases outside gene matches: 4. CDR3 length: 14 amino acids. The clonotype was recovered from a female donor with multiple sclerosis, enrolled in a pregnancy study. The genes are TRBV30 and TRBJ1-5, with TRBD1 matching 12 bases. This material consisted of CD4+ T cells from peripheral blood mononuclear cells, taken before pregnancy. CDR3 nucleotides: TGTGCCTGGACGGGACAGGGGGCGGGTCAGCCCCAGCATTTT. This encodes CAWTGQGAGQPQHF.